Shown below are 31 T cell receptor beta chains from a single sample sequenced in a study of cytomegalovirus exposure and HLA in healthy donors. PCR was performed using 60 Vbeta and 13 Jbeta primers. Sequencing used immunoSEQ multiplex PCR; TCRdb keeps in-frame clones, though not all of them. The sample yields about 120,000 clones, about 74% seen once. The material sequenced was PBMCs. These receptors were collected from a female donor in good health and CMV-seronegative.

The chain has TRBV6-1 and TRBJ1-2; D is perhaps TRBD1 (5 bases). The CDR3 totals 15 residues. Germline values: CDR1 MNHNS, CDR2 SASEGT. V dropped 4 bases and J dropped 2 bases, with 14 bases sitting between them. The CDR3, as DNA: TGTGCCAGCAGTGTGCGGGACCGTAGCAACTATGGCTACACCTTC. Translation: CASSVRDRSNYGYTF.

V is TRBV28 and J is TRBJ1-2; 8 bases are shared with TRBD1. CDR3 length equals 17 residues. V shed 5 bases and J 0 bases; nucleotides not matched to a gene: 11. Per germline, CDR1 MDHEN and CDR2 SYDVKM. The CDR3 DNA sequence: TGTGCCAGCAGTCGCAATCAGGGGGCTTTTTCTAACTATGGCTACACCTTC. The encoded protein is CASSRNQGAFSNYGYTF.

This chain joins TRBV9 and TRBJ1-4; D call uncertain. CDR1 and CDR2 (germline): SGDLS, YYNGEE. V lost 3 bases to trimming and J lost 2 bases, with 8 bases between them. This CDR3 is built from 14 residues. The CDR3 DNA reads TGTGCCAGCAGCGCCCTCCCTACTAATGAAAAACTGTTTTTT. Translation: CASSALPTNEKLFF. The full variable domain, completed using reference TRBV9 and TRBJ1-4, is DSGVTQTPKHLITATGQRVTLRCSPRSGDLSVYWYQQSLDQGLQFLIQYYNGEERAKGNILERFSAQQFPDLHSELNLSSLELGDSALYFCASSALPTNEKLFFGSGTQLSVL.

CDR3 sequence reads: CASSYPRGGELFF. The CDR3 DNA reads TGTGCCAGCAGTTACCCCCGGGGCGGGGAGCTGTTTTTT. The rearrangement uses TRBV6-6 and TRBJ2-2, with TRBD2 as a possible D gene (5 bases). This CDR3 is built from 13 residues. Looked up from germline, CDR1 is MNHNY and CDR2 is SVGAGI (reference sequence). The V and J ends lost 2 bases and 7 bases respectively, with 8 bases between them.

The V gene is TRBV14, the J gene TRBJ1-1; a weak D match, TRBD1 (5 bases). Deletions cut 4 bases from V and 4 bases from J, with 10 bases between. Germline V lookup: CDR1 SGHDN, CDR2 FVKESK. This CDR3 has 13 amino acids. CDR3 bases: TGTGCCAGCAGCCTCGGTGGGGCCACTGAAGCTTTCTTT. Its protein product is CASSLGGATEAFF.

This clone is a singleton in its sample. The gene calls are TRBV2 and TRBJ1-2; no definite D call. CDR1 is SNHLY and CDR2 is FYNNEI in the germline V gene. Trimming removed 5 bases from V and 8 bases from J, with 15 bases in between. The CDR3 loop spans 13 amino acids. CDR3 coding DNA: TGTGCCAGCAGTTCACGCGGGGTGGAGGGCTACACCTTC. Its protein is CASSSRGVEGYTF. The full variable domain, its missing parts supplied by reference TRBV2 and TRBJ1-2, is EPEVTQTPSHQVTQMGQEVILRCVPISNHLYFYWYRQILGQKVEFLVSFYNNEISEKSEIFDDQFSVERPDGSNFTLKIRSTKLEDSAMYFCASSSRGVEGYTFGSGTRLTVV.

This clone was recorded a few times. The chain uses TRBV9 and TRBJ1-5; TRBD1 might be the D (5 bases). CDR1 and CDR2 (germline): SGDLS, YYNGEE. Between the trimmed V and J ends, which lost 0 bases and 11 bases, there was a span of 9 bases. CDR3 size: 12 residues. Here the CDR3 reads CASSVAGGAQHF. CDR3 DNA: TGTGCCAGCAGCGTAGCTGGGGGGGCCCAGCATTTT. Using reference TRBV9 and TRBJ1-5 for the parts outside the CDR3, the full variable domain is DSGVTQTPKHLITATGQRVTLRCSPRSGDLSVYWYQQSLDQGLQFLIQYYNGEERAKGNILERFSAQQFPDLHSELNLSSLELGDSALYFCASSVAGGAQHFGDGTRLSIL.

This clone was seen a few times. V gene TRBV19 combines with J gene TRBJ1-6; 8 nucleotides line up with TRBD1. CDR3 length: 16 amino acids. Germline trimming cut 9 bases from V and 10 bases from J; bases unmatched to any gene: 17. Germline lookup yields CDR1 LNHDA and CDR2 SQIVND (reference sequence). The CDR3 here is CARKGGYRDRKSPLHF. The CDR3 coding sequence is TGTGCCAGAAAAGGAGGCTACCGGGACAGGAAATCACCCCTCCACTTT.

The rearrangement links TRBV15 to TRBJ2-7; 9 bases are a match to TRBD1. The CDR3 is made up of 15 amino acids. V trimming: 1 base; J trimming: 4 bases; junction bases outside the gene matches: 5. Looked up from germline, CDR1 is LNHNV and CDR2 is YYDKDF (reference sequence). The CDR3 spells CATSRGRTGEYEQYF. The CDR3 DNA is TGTGCCACCAGCAGAGGTCGGACAGGGGAATACGAGCAGTACTTC. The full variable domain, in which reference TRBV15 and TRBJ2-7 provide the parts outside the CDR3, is DAMVIQNPRYQVTQFGKPVTLSCSQTLNHNVMYWYQQKSSQAPKLLFHYYDKDFNNEADTPDNFQSRRPNTSFCFLDIRSPGLGDTAMYLCATSRGRTGEYEQYFGPGTRLTVT.

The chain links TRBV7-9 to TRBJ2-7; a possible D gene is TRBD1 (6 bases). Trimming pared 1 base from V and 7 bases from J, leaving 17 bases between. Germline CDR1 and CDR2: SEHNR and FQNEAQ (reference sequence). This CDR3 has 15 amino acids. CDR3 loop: CASSLDSGASLEQYF. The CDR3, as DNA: TGTGCCAGCAGCTTAGACTCAGGGGCCTCCTTGGAGCAGTACTTC.

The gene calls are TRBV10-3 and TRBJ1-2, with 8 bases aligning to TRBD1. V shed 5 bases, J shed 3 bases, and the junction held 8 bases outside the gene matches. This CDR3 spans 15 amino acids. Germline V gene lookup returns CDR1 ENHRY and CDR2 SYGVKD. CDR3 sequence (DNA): TGTGCCATCAGTCTCCAGGGGGCGCGTGACTATGGCTACACCTTC. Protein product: CAISLQGARDYGYTF.

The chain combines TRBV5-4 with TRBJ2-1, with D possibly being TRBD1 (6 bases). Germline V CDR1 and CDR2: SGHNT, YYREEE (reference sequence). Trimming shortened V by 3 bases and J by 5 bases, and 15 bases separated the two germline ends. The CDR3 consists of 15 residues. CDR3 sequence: CASSSPGAEHNEQFF. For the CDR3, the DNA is TGTGCCAGCAGCTCCCCAGGGGCCGAGCACAATGAGCAGTTCTTC.

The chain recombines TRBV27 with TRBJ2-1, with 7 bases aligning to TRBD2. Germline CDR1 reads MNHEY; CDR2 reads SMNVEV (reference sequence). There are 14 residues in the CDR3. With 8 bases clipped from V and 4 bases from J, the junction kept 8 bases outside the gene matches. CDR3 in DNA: TGTGCCAGCGCCTTGCGGGGGATGTACAATGAGCAGTTCTTC. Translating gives CASALRGMYNEQFF.

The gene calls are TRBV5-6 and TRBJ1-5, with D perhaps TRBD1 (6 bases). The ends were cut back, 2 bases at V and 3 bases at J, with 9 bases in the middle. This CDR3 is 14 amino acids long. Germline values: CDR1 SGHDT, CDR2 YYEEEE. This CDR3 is CASSLPGVNQPQHF. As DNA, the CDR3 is TGTGCCAGCAGCTTACCAGGGGTCAATCAGCCCCAGCATTTT.

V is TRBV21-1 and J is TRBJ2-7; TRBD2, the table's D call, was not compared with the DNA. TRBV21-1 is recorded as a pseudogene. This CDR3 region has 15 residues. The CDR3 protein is CASSGLAGTIGEQYF. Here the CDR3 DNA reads TGTGCCAGCAGTGGTCTAGCGGGGACCATTGGCGAGCAGTACTTC.

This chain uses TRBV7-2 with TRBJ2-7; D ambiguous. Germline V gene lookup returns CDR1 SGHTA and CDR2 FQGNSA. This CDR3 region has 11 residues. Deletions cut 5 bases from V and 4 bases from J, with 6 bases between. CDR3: CASSERYEQYF. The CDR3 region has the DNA TGTGCCAGCAGCGAGCGTTACGAGCAGTACTTC.

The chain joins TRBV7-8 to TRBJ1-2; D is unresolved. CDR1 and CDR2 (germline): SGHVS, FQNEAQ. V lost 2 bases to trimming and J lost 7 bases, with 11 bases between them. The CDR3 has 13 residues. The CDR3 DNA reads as TGTGCCAGCAGCTTACTCGCACTCGGTGGCTACACCTTC. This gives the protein CASSLLALGGYTF.

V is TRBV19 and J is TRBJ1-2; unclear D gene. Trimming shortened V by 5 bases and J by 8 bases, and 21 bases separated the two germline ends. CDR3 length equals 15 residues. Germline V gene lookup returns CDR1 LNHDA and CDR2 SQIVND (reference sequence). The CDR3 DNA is TGTGCCAGTAGTTCCCCGATATCGGGTTTGTACGGCTACACCTTC. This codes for CASSSPISGLYGYTF.

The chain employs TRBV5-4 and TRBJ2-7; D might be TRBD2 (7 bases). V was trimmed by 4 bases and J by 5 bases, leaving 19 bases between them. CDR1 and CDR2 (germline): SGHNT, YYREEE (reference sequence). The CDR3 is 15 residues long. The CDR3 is CASSPTRGGRNEQYF. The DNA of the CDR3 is TGTGCCAGCAGCCCGACGAGGGGGGGCAGAAACGAGCAGTACTTC.

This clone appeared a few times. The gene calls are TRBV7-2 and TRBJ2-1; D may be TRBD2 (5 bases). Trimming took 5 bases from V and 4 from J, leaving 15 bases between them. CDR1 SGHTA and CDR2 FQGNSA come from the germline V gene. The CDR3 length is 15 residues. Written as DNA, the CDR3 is TGTGCCAGCAGCCAAGCCAGCGGAGATTACAATGAGCAGTTCTTC. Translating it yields CASSQASGDYNEQFF.

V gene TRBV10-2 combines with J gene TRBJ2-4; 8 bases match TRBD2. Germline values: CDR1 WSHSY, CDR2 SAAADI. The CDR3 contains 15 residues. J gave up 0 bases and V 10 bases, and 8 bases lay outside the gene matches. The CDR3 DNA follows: TGCGCCACATGTGGGGCGGGGGGAGCCAAAAACATTCAGTACTTC. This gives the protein CATCGAGGAKNIQYF.

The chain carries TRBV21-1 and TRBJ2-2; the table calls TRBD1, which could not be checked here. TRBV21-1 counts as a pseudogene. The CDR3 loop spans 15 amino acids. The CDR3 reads CARQYARGNTGELFF. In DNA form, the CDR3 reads TGTGCCAGACAATATGCCAGGGGGAACACCGGGGAGCTGTTTTTT.

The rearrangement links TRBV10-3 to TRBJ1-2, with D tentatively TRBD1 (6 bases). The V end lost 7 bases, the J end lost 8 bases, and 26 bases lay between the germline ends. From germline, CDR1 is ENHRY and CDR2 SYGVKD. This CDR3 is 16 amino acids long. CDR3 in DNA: TGTGCCATCAAAGTTCAGGGGCCCAACCTCCCGGGCGGCTACACCTTC. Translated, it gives CAIKVQGPNLPGGYTF.

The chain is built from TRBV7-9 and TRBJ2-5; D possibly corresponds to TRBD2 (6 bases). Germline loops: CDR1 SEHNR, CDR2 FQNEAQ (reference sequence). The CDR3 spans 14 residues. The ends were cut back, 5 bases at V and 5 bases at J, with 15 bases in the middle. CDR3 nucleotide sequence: TGTGCCAGCAGCCCTCGCGGGGAGAGGGAGACCCAGTACTTC. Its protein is CASSPRGERETQYF.

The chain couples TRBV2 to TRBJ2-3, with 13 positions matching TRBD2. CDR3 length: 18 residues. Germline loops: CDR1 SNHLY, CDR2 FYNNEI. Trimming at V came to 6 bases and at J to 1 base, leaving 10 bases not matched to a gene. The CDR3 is CASSGTSGGARGTDTQYF. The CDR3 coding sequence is TGTGCCAGCAGCGGAACTAGCGGGGGGGCCAGGGGCACAGATACGCAGTATTTT.

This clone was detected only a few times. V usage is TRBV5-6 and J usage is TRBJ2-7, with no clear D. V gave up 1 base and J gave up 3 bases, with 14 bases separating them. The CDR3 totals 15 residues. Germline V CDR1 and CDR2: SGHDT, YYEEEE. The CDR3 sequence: CASSLLPQRDYEQYF. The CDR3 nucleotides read TGTGCCAGCAGCTTGCTCCCCCAGCGAGACTACGAGCAGTACTTC.

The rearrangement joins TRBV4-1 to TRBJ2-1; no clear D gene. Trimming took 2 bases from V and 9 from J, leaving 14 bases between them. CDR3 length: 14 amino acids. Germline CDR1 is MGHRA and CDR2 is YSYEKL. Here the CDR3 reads CASSQTSPGPEQFF. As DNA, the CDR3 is TGCGCCAGCAGCCAAACGAGCCCCGGTCCTGAGCAGTTCTTC.

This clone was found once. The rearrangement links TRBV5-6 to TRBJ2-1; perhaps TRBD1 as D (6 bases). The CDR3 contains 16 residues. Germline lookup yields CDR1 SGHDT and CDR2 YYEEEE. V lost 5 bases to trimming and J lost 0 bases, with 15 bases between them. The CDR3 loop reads CASSTTGFSSYNEQFF. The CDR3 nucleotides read TGTGCCAGCAGTACGACAGGATTCAGCTCCTACAATGAGCAGTTCTTC. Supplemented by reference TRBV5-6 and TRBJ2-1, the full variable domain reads DAGVTQSPTHLIKTRGQQVTLRCSPKSGHDTVSWYQQALGQGPQFIFQYYEEEERQRGNFPDRFSGHQFPNYSSELNVNALLLGDSALYLCASSTTGFSSYNEQFFGPGTRLTVL.

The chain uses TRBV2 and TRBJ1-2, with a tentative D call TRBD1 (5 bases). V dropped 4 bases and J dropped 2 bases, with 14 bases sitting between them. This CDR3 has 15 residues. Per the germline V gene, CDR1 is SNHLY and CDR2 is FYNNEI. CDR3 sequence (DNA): TGTGCCAGCAGTGGCGGGGACCGAACGAACTATGGCTACACCTTC. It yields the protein CASSGGDRTNYGYTF.

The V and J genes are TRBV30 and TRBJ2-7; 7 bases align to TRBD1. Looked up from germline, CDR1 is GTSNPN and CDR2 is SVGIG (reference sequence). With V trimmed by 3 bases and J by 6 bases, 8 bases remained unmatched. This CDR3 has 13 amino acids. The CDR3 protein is CAWRDRDSGEQYF. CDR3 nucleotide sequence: TGTGCCTGGAGAGACAGGGATTCTGGCGAGCAGTACTTC.

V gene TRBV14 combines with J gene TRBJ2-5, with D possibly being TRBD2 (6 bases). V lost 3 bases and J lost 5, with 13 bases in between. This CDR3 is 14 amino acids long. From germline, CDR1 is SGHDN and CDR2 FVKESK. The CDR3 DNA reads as TGTGCCAGCAGCCAGTCACTAGCCGGTGAGACCCAGTACTTC. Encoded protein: CASSQSLAGETQYF. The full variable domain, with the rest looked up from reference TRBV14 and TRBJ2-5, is EAGVTQFPSHSVIEKGQTVTLRCDPISGHDNLYWYRRVMGKEIKFLLHFVKESKQDESGMPNNRFLAERTGGTYSTLKVQPAELEDSGVYFCASSQSLAGETQYFGPGTRLLVL.